The 30 T cell receptor beta chains below all came from one sample that was sequenced in a study of technical replicates of blood from a handful of donors. TCRdb keeps only in-frame clones here, not all; method: immunoSEQ multiplex PCR. The profile shows about 88,000 clones, just under 95% of them singletons. The sequenced sample was T cells isolated from PBMCs. All receptors come from a human donor in good health.

This chain links TRBV7-2 with TRBJ1-2; 9 bases fit TRBD1. The CDR3 extends over 15 amino acids. The V gene's germline CDR1 is SGHTA and CDR2 FQGNSA. The V and J ends lost 5 bases and 7 bases, in that order; junction bases with no gene match: 11. The CDR3 nucleotides read TGTGCCAGCAGCCCTACACAGGGGGCCGCCGGTGGCTACACCTTC. Translated, it gives CASSPTQGAAGGYTF.

The chain couples TRBV5-1 to TRBJ1-4, with TRBD1 as a possible D gene (5 bases). V dropped 1 base and J dropped 6 bases, with 10 bases sitting between them. The CDR3 loop spans 14 amino acids. Germline CDR1 is SGHRS and CDR2 is YFSETQ. The CDR3 region is CASSLQGLHEKLFF. DNA for the CDR3: TGCGCCAGCAGCTTGCAGGGACTGCATGAAAAACTGTTTTTT.

This chain joins TRBV4-1 and TRBJ1-3; 9 bases fit TRBD1. V shed 4 bases, J shed 4 bases, and the junction held 5 bases outside the gene matches. The CDR3 length is 15 residues. Germline-derived CDR1 and CDR2 are MGHRA and YSYEKL. CDR3 in amino acids: CASSLQQGAGNTIYF. The DNA for the CDR3 is TGCGCCAGCAGCCTACAACAGGGGGCGGGAAACACCATATATTTT.

This chain joins TRBV9 and TRBJ2-5; 10 bases are a match to TRBD1. This CDR3 is built from 18 residues. Trimming cost V 0 bases and J 5 bases; bases outside gene matches: 13. From germline, CDR1 is SGDLS and CDR2 YYNGEE. In DNA, the CDR3 is TGTGCCAGCAGCGTAGAGAGGGCCCGGGACAGGGGTACGGAGACCCAGTACTTC. Translation: CASSVERARDRGTETQYF.

This clone appeared a single time. The gene calls are TRBV10-3 and TRBJ1-1; D possibly corresponds to TRBD1 (6 bases). Germline lookup yields CDR1 ENHRY and CDR2 SYGVKD. This CDR3 region has 14 residues. V was cut by 3 bases and J by 2 bases, with 10 bases left in between. CDR3 in DNA: TGTGCCATCAGTGATTTTGGGGGCAACACTGAAGCTTTCTTT. Amino acids: CAISDFGGNTEAFF.

The chain combines TRBV9 with TRBJ2-5; D possibly corresponds to TRBD2 (6 bases). The V gene's germline CDR1 is SGDLS and CDR2 YYNGEE. V was clipped by 3 bases and J by 0 bases, with 12 bases between them. This CDR3 comprises 15 residues. The CDR3 DNA follows: TGTGCCAGCAGCGAAAGACCGGGGGACCAAGAGACCCAGTACTTC. Protein sequence: CASSERPGDQETQYF. Full variable domain (rest looked up from reference TRBV9 and TRBJ2-5): DSGVTQTPKHLITATGQRVTLRCSPRSGDLSVYWYQQSLDQGLQFLIQYYNGEERAKGNILERFSAQQFPDLHSELNLSSLELGDSALYFCASSERPGDQETQYFGPGTRLLVL.

In its sample, this clone was seen once. V is TRBV15 and J is TRBJ2-2; D gene uncertain. V was cut by 5 bases and J by 1 base, with 8 bases left in between. The CDR3 runs 14 residues. From germline, CDR1 is LNHNV and CDR2 YYDKDF (reference sequence). CDR3 DNA sequence: TGTGCCACCAGCCCCTCAGTGAACACCGGGGAGCTGTTTTTT. Translation gives CATSPSVNTGELFF. Complete variable domain (other parts from reference TRBV15 and TRBJ2-2): DAMVIQNPRYQVTQFGKPVTLSCSQTLNHNVMYWYQQKSSQAPKLLFHYYDKDFNNEADTPDNFQSRRPNTSFCFLDIRSPGLGDTAMYLCATSPSVNTGELFFGEGSRLTVL.

The table lists this clone with a few counts. The chain links TRBV4-1 to TRBJ2-1, with 8 bases that match TRBD1. The V gene's germline CDR1 is MGHRA and CDR2 YSYEKL. The CDR3 loop spans 14 amino acids. The V gene end was trimmed by 6 bases and the J gene end by 6 bases; junction bases not matched to a gene: 7. In DNA form, the CDR3 reads TGCGCCAGCAGGAAAGGACAGGGAGTCAATGAGCAGTTCTTC. It encodes CASRKGQGVNEQFF.

V usage is TRBV6-5 and J usage is TRBJ2-7, with D hard to call. V shed 4 bases and J shed 3 bases, with 7 bases lying between them. The CDR3 spans 12 residues. The germline V gene encodes CDR1 MNHEY and CDR2 SVGAGI. The CDR3 region has the DNA TGTGCCAGCAGTTCCACTTTCTACGAGCAGTACTTC. Encoded protein: CASSSTFYEQYF.

This chain uses TRBV7-9 with TRBJ2-4; D ambiguous. The germline CDR1 and CDR2 sequences are SEHNR and FQNEAQ (reference sequence). This CDR3 is 13 amino acids long. V lost 1 base, J lost 9 bases, and 10 bases lay in between. CDR3 nucleotides: TGTGCCAGCAGCTTAGTTGAATCGGGCATTCAGTACTTC. Translation: CASSLVESGIQYF.

The V and J genes are TRBV4-1 and TRBJ2-7; TRBD2 aligns across 10 bases. The CDR3 is 15 residues long. The J segment lost 5 bases and the V segment lost 3 bases, leaving 7 bases of the junction unmatched. Germline CDR1 is MGHRA and CDR2 is YSYEKL. The CDR3 DNA reads as TGCGCCAGCAGCCAGAAAGCGGGAGGGCTCGACGAGCAGTACTTC. Amino acids: CASSQKAGGLDEQYF.

V usage is TRBV19 and J usage is TRBJ2-5; 7 positions match TRBD2. This CDR3 spans 14 amino acids. Germline V CDR1 and CDR2: LNHDA, SQIVND (reference sequence). Trimming removed 4 bases from V and 5 bases from J; junction bases left unmatched: 7. The CDR3 spells CASSSGSEGETQYF. As DNA, the CDR3 is TGTGCCAGTAGTAGCGGGAGTGAGGGGGAGACCCAGTACTTC.

The gene calls are TRBV13 and TRBJ1-1; 8 bases align to TRBD1. The CDR3 spans 15 residues. In germline, CDR1 is PRHDT, CDR2 FYEKMQ (reference sequence). The J segment lost 4 bases and the V segment lost 4 bases, leaving 8 bases of the junction unmatched. The CDR3 region is CASSSIQGAGTEAFF. The CDR3, as DNA: TGTGCCAGCAGCTCGATCCAGGGGGCGGGCACTGAAGCTTTCTTT.

This sequence joins TRBV5-4 and TRBJ2-7; no firm D call. The length of the CDR3 is 14 residues. Trimming took off 4 bases at V and 0 bases at J, with 11 bases between the two ends. Germline-derived CDR1 and CDR2 are SGHNT and YYREEE (reference sequence). The CDR3 DNA follows: TGTGCCAGCAGCCGGAGTGTGTTCTCCTACGAGCAGTACTTC. It translates to CASSRSVFSYEQYF.

V gene TRBV4-1 combines with J gene TRBJ2-1; perhaps TRBD2 as D (6 bases). CDR1 and CDR2 (germline): MGHRA, YSYEKL. The CDR3 contains 16 residues. Trimming took off 0 bases at V and 0 bases at J, with 9 bases between the two ends. CDR3 amino acids: CASSQDWGVSYNEQFF. The CDR3, as DNA: TGCGCCAGCAGCCAAGATTGGGGGGTCTCCTACAATGAGCAGTTCTTC.

The chain has TRBV7-9 and TRBJ2-1, with a tentative D call TRBD2 (5 bases). This CDR3 comprises 15 residues. The V gene lost 1 base and the J gene lost 1 base, with 8 bases spanning the gap. Germline V gene lookup returns CDR1 SEHNR and CDR2 FQNEAQ (reference sequence). The CDR3 coding sequence is TGTGCCAGCAGCTTAGAAGGGAGTTCCTACAATGAGCAGTTCTTC. This translates into CASSLEGSSYNEQFF.

The table lists this clone with a count of one. The genes are TRBV6-1 and TRBJ1-5; D possibly corresponds to TRBD1 (6 bases). The CDR3 extends over 14 amino acids. CDR1 and CDR2 (germline): MNHNS, SASEGT. V gave up 7 bases and J gave up 0 bases, with 10 bases separating them. The CDR3 loop is CASTQGYSNQPQHF. The CDR3, as DNA: TGTGCCAGCACCCAGGGGTATAGCAATCAGCCCCAGCATTTT.

The rearrangement links TRBV11-2 to TRBJ2-1; 7 bases line up with TRBD2. From germline, CDR1 is SGHAT and CDR2 FQNNGV. Trimming removed 2 bases from V and 4 bases from J; junction bases left unmatched: 8. CDR3 length: 16 amino acids. The CDR3 coding sequence is TGTGCCAGCAGCTTACTTCGGGCTAGCGGATACAATGAGCAGTTCTTC. Translated: CASSLLRASGYNEQFF.

This chain connects TRBV15 to TRBJ2-3, with 8 nucleotides matching TRBD2. The V gene end was trimmed by 1 base and the J gene end by 1 base; junction bases not matched to a gene: 4. This CDR3 contains 16 residues. From germline, CDR1 is LNHNV and CDR2 YYDKDF (reference sequence). The CDR3 spells CATSRGSGRGTDTQYF. CDR3 DNA sequence: TGTGCCACCAGCAGAGGAAGCGGGAGAGGCACAGATACGCAGTATTTT.

The chain couples TRBV21-1 to TRBJ2-7; whether TRBD2, the table's D call, matches the DNA was not checked. TRBV21-1 corresponds to a pseudogene. This CDR3 has 13 residues. The CDR3, as DNA: TGTGCCAGCAGCAAAGAAAAAGGCGGAGAGCAGTACTTC. This encodes CASSKEKGGEQYF.

This chain uses TRBV18 with TRBJ2-1; D gene unclear. This CDR3 has 16 amino acids. V lost 2 bases and J 5 bases, leaving 16 bases between the germline ends. CDR1 is KGHSH and CDR2 is LQKENI in the germline V gene. The CDR3 coding sequence is TGTGCCAGCTCACCATCTGGAAGCGTTTGGAACAATGAGCAGTTCTTC. This encodes CASSPSGSVWNNEQFF.

This chain uses TRBV28 with TRBJ2-3; TRBD2 matches 7 bases. V lost 3 bases and J lost 0; bases outside the gene matches: 6. Germline assignment: CDR1 MDHEN and CDR2 SYDVKM. This CDR3 is 16 amino acids long. The CDR3 reads CASSFSGAGSTDTQYF. The CDR3 DNA is TGTGCCAGCAGTTTCTCTGGAGCGGGAAGCACAGATACGCAGTATTTT.

V usage is TRBV5-1 and J usage is TRBJ2-1, with a possible D match to TRBD2 (5 bases). CDR1 is SGHRS, CDR2 YFSETQ, per germline. Between the trimmed V and J ends, which lost 7 bases and 2 bases, there was a span of 13 bases. This CDR3 has 14 residues. CDR3 sequence reads: CASRLVEAYNEQFF. The CDR3 DNA follows: TGCGCCAGCCGCCTTGTGGAGGCCTACAATGAGCAGTTCTTC.

The chain employs TRBV28 and TRBJ2-7; D is perhaps TRBD2 (6 bases). The CDR3 consists of 17 residues. The V end was cut by 2 bases, the J end by 0 bases, with 17 bases between. Looked up from germline, CDR1 is MDHEN and CDR2 is SYDVKM. The CDR3 region has the DNA TGTGCCAGCAGTTTACTGCGAGCGGGTATGAGCTCCTACGAGCAGTACTTC. This codes for CASSLLRAGMSSYEQYF.

This chain uses TRBV9 with TRBJ2-1, with TRBD1 as a possible D gene (6 bases). Trimming stripped 0 bases from V and 5 bases from J, with 12 bases between. CDR3 length: 15 residues. The germline gives CDR1 SGDLS, CDR2 YYNGEE. CDR3 DNA sequence: TGTGCCAGCAGCGTAGACTGGGGGCGGAACAATGAGCAGTTCTTC. Its protein product is CASSVDWGRNNEQFF.

V and J are TRBV9 and TRBJ1-1; D gene ambiguous. Germline lookup yields CDR1 SGDLS and CDR2 YYNGEE. V lost 0 bases, J lost 7 bases, and 10 bases lay in between. This CDR3 comprises 13 residues. CDR3 in DNA: TGTGCCAGCAGCGTAGTGTCGACGGGTGAAGCTTTCTTT. Translating it yields CASSVVSTGEAFF.

The gene calls are TRBV12-5 and TRBJ2-3, with a tentative D call TRBD1 (5 bases). CDR1 and CDR2 (germline): LGHNT, FRNRAP. The CDR3 contains 14 residues. The ends were cut back, 8 bases at V and 6 bases at J, with 18 bases in the middle. CDR3 residues: CASTPTGFGDTQYF. The CDR3 DNA reads as TGTGCTAGTACCCCCACAGGCTTTGGGGATACGCAGTATTTT.

This clone was seen just once. The rearrangement joins TRBV15 to TRBJ2-1; 8 nucleotides agree with TRBD1. With V trimmed by 4 bases and J by 6 bases, 5 bases remained unmatched. This CDR3 has 14 amino acids. Looked up from germline, CDR1 is LNHNV and CDR2 is YYDKDF (reference sequence). The CDR3 loop reads CATSIDRGGNEQFF. The CDR3, as DNA: TGTGCCACCAGCATCGACAGGGGTGGCAATGAGCAGTTCTTC.

CDR3 sequence (DNA): TGTGCCAGCAGCTTAGACGGGGGTCCCTACGAGCAGTACTTC. It specifies CASSLDGGPYEQYF. The chain is built from TRBV7-9 and TRBJ2-7; D may be TRBD2 (6 bases). This CDR3 contains 14 residues. Germline values: CDR1 SEHNR, CDR2 FQNEAQ (reference sequence). V lost 1 base to trimming and J lost 2 bases, with 9 bases between them.

The chain links TRBV6-4 to TRBJ1-1; D call uncertain. This CDR3 is 12 amino acids long. The V end was cut by 11 bases, the J end by 3 bases, with 13 bases between. Germline-derived CDR1 and CDR2 are MRHNA and SNTAGT. The CDR3 nucleotides read TGTGCCGTCCAAAGTCGGGACACTGAAGCTTTCTTT. The encoded protein is CAVQSRDTEAFF.